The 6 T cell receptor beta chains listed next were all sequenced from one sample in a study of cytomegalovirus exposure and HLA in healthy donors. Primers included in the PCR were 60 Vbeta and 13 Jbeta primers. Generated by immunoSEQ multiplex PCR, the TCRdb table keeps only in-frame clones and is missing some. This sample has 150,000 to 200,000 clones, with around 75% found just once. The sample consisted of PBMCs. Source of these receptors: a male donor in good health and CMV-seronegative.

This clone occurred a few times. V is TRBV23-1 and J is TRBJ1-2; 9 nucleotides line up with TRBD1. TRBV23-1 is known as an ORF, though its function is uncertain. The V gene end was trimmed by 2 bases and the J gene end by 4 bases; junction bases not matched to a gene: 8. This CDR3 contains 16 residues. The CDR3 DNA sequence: TGCGCCAGCAGTCAAACAGGGGGCGCAGTCGGCTATGGCTACACCTTC. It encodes CASSQTGGAVGYGYTF.

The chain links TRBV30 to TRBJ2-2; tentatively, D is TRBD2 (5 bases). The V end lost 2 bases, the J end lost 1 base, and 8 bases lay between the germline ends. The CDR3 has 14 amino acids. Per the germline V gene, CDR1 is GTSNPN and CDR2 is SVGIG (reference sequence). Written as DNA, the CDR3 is TGTGCCTGGAGTTGGGAGCTGAACACCGGGGAGCTGTTTTTT. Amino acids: CAWSWELNTGELFF.

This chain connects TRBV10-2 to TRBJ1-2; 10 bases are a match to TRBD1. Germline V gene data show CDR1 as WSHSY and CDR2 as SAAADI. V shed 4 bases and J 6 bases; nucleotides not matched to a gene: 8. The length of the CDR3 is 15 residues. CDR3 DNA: TGCGCCAGCAGTGGCCGGGACAGGGGAATGAATGGCTACACCTTC. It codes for CASSGRDRGMNGYTF.

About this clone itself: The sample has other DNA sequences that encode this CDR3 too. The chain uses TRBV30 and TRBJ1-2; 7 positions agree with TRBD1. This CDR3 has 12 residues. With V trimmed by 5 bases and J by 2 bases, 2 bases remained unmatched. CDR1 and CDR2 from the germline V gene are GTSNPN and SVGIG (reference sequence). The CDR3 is CAWDRANYGYTF. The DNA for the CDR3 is TGTGCCTGGGACAGGGCCAACTATGGCTACACCTTC.

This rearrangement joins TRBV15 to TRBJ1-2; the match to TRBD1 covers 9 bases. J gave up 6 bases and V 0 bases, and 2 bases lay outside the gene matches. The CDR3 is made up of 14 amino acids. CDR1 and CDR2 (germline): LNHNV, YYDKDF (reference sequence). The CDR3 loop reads CATSRETGGNGYTF. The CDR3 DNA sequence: TGTGCCACCAGCAGAGAGACAGGGGGAAATGGCTACACCTTC.

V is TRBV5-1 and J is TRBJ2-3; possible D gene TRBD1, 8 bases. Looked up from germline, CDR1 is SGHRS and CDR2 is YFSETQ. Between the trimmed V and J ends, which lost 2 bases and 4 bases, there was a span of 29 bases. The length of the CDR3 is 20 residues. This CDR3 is CASSLWGGASGQDRSDTQYF. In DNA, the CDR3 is TGCGCCAGCAGCTTATGGGGGGGAGCTTCGGGACAGGACAGGTCAGATACGCAGTATTTT. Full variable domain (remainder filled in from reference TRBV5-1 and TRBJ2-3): KAGVTQTPRYLIKTRGQQVTLSCSPISGHRSVSWYQQTPGQGLQFLFEYFSETQRNKGNFPGRFSGRQFSNSRSEMNVSTLELGDSALYLCASSLWGGASGQDRSDTQYFGPGTRLTVL.